A selection of T cell receptor beta chains follows, all from one sample in a study of blood T cell repertoires in COVID-19. The method was immunoSEQ multiplex PCR; TCRdb's version includes in-frame clones alone and lacks a portion of them. The profile shows some 200,000 clones, about 88% of them singletons. Sequenced input: peripheral blood. Source of these receptors: a man aged 35-49 years with active or convalescent COVID-19. CDR3s include the opening cysteine and the closing phenylalanine or tryptophan. Each record gives: clone size, D gene, J gene, V gene, CDR3 protein, CDR3 DNA. A D gene is named only where the DNA matches it firmly. Rows may omit the clone size; those that give it use once, few, many or a size class.

clone size: once; D gene: NA; J gene: TRBJ1-2; V gene: TRBV15; CDR3 protein: CATSRGGSYGYTF; CDR3 DNA: TGTGCCACCAGCAGAGGCGGGTCCTATGGCTACACCTTC
clone size: NA; D gene: TRBD1; J gene: TRBJ1-4; V gene: TRBV12-5; CDR3 protein: CASGLVGTAVNEKLFF; CDR3 DNA: TGTGCTAGTGGTTTGGTCGGGACAGCCGTCAATGAAAAACTGTTTTTT
clone size: NA; D gene: TRBD2; J gene: TRBJ2-1; V gene: TRBV18; CDR3 protein: CASSPPSGGAYNEQFF; CDR3 DNA: TGTGCCAGCTCACCCCCTAGCGGGGGGGCCTACAATGAGCAGTTCTTC
clone size: NA; D gene: NA; J gene: TRBJ1-1; V gene: TRBV5-1; CDR3 protein: CASSRGQTEAFF; CDR3 DNA: TGCGCCAGCAGCCGCGGACAGACTGAAGCTTTCTTT
clone size: many; D gene: NA; J gene: TRBJ1-1; V gene: TRBV6-5; CDR3 protein: CASRPSQGQGSGAFF; CDR3 DNA: TGTGCCAGCAGACCTAGCCAAGGGCAGGGGAGTGGAGCTTTCTTT
clone size: NA; D gene: NA; J gene: TRBJ1-5; V gene: TRBV19; CDR3 protein: CASSLEEHQPQHF; CDR3 DNA: TGTGCCAGTAGTCTTGAGGAGCACCAGCCCCAGCATTTT
clone size: NA; D gene: NA; J gene: TRBJ2-7; V gene: TRBV11-3; CDR3 protein: CASSLMGSSYEQYF; CDR3 DNA: TGTGCCAGCAGCTTAATGGGCAGCTCCTACGAGCAGTACTTC
clone size: once; D gene: NA; J gene: TRBJ2-4; V gene: TRBV29-1; CDR3 protein: CSVEPGQKNIQYF; CDR3 DNA: TGCAGCGTTGAACCGGGACAAAAAAACATTCAGTACTTC
clone size: NA; D gene: NA; J gene: TRBJ1-5; V gene: TRBV5-1; CDR3 protein: CASSLGGYQPQHF; CDR3 DNA: TGCGCCAGCAGCTTGGGCGGATATCAGCCCCAGCATTTT
clone size: NA; D gene: NA; J gene: TRBJ2-3; V gene: TRBV27; CDR3 protein: CASSLSPPYSLPHTQYF; CDR3 DNA: TGTGCCAGCAGTTTATCCCCCCCATACAGTTTACCCCATACGCAGTATTTT
clone size: NA; D gene: TRBD2; J gene: TRBJ2-1; V gene: TRBV23-1; CDR3 protein: CASSQLTSGRNVEGEQFF; CDR3 DNA: TGCGCCAGCAGTCAATTAACTAGCGGGCGGAATGTTGAGGGTGAGCAGTTCTTC
clone size: once; D gene: TRBD1; J gene: TRBJ2-7; V gene: TRBV18; CDR3 protein: CASSPDRGGYEQYF; CDR3 DNA: TGTGCCAGCTCACCGGACAGGGGTGGTTACGAGCAGTACTTC
clone size: NA; D gene: TRBD1; J gene: TRBJ1-2; V gene: TRBV5-4; CDR3 protein: CASSEGQGYGYTF; CDR3 DNA: TGTGCCAGCAGCGAGGGACAGGGCTATGGCTACACCTTC
clone size: NA; D gene: NA; J gene: TRBJ1-4; V gene: TRBV19; CDR3 protein: CASSMEQAVKLFF; CDR3 DNA: TGTGCCAGTAGTATGGAACAGGCCGTGAAACTGTTTTTT
clone size: NA; D gene: TRBD2; J gene: TRBJ2-2; V gene: TRBV11-3; CDR3 protein: CASSSGTSGTNTGELFF; CDR3 DNA: TGTGCCAGCAGCTCCGGGACTAGCGGGACGAACACCGGGGAGCTGTTTTTT
clone size: NA; D gene: NA; J gene: TRBJ1-3; V gene: TRBV6-8; CDR3 protein: CASSYFNRAGNTIYF; CDR3 DNA: TGTGCCAGCAGTTACTTCAACAGGGCTGGAAACACCATATATTTT
clone size: NA; D gene: NA; J gene: TRBJ1-5; V gene: TRBV15; CDR3 protein: CATSRDPGLNQPQHF; CDR3 DNA: TGTGCCACCAGCAGAGATCCGGGGTTGAATCAGCCCCAGCATTTT
clone size: NA; D gene: NA; J gene: TRBJ1-4; V gene: TRBV18; CDR3 protein: CASSPQLGRNEKLFF; CDR3 DNA: TGTGCCAGCTCACCACAGCTTGGGAGAAATGAAAAACTGTTTTTT
clone size: few; D gene: NA; J gene: TRBJ1-5; V gene: TRBV27; CDR3 protein: CASSLSGAGNQPQHF; CDR3 DNA: TGTGCCAGCAGTTTAAGTGGGGCGGGCAATCAGCCCCAGCATTTT
clone size: NA; D gene: NA; J gene: TRBJ1-5; V gene: TRBV24-1; CDR3 protein: CATSDPSLGGGNQPQHF; CDR3 DNA: TGTGCCACCAGTGATCCATCCCTCGGAGGGGGCAATCAGCCCCAGCATTTT
clone size: NA; D gene: TRBD2; J gene: TRBJ2-7; V gene: TRBV7-2; CDR3 protein: CASSSPGLGVEQYF; CDR3 DNA: TGTGCCAGCAGCTCGCCGGGACTAGGCGTCGAGCAGTACTTC
clone size: NA; D gene: NA; J gene: TRBJ1-1; V gene: TRBV5-1; CDR3 protein: CASSPRTDLEAFF; CDR3 DNA: TGCGCCAGCAGCCCACGGACAGACCTTGAAGCTTTCTTT
clone size: NA; D gene: NA; J gene: TRBJ1-2; V gene: TRBV7-9; CDR3 protein: CASSLGGYSQGQGYTF; CDR3 DNA: TGTGCCAGCAGCTTAGGGGGCTATTCGCAGGGGCAAGGCTACACCTTC
clone size: NA; D gene: TRBD1; J gene: TRBJ1-2; V gene: TRBV19; CDR3 protein: CASSRGQRDGYTF; CDR3 DNA: TGTGCCAGTAGCCGGGGACAGAGAGATGGCTACACCTTC
clone size: NA; D gene: NA; J gene: TRBJ2-2; V gene: TRBV6-6; CDR3 protein: CASSYPQENTGELFF; CDR3 DNA: TGTGCCAGCAGTTATCCACAGGAGAACACCGGGGAGCTGTTTTTT
clone size: NA; D gene: NA; J gene: TRBJ1-1; V gene: TRBV2; CDR3 protein: CASKQGNTEAFF; CDR3 DNA: TGTGCCAGTAAACAGGGAAACACTGAAGCTTTCTTT
clone size: few; D gene: TRBD1; J gene: TRBJ2-1; V gene: TRBV11-3; CDR3 protein: CASSLVGQYNEQFF; CDR3 DNA: TGTGCCAGCAGCTTAGTGGGACAGTACAATGAGCAGTTCTTC
clone size: NA; D gene: TRBD2; J gene: TRBJ2-2; V gene: TRBV20-1; CDR3 protein: CSASPRTSGGSNTGELFF; CDR3 DNA: TGCAGTGCTAGTCCCAGGACTAGCGGGGGGTCGAACACCGGGGAGCTGTTTTTT
clone size: NA; D gene: TRBD1; J gene: TRBJ2-7; V gene: TRBV7-2; CDR3 protein: CASSHGTAYEQYF; CDR3 DNA: TGTGCCAGCAGCCATGGGACAGCCTACGAGCAGTACTTC
clone size: NA; D gene: NA; J gene: TRBJ1-2; V gene: TRBV29-1; CDR3 protein: CSAESGFVGYGYTF; CDR3 DNA: TGCAGCGCAGAGTCGGGTTTTGTAGGCTATGGCTACACCTTC
clone size: NA; D gene: NA; J gene: TRBJ1-1; V gene: TRBV6-1; CDR3 protein: CASSEGAGWTEAFF; CDR3 DNA: TGTGCCAGCAGTGAAGGGGCAGGGTGGACTGAAGCTTTCTTT
clone size: NA; D gene: NA; J gene: TRBJ1-6; V gene: TRBV18; CDR3 protein: CASSPGESGTNSPLHF; CDR3 DNA: TGTGCCAGCTCACCAGGGGAAAGCGGAACTAATTCACCCCTCCACTTT
clone size: NA; D gene: NA; J gene: TRBJ2-2; V gene: TRBV7-7; CDR3 protein: CASSLSPSNTGELFF; CDR3 DNA: TGTGCTAGCAGCTTATCTCCGTCGAACACCGGGGAGCTGTTTTTT
clone size: NA; D gene: NA; J gene: TRBJ2-7; V gene: TRBV30; CDR3 protein: CAWMGRDIKIYEQYF; CDR3 DNA: TGTGCCTGGATGGGCCGGGACATTAAAATCTACGAGCAGTACTTC
clone size: NA; D gene: TRBD1; J gene: TRBJ1-4; V gene: TRBV5-3; CDR3 protein: CARSLVSDRDEKLFF; CDR3 DNA: TGTGCCAGAAGCTTGGTGTCGGACAGGGATGAAAAACTGTTTTTT
clone size: NA; D gene: TRBD1; J gene: TRBJ1-2; V gene: TRBV6-6; CDR3 protein: CASSRGTGEPHGYTF; CDR3 DNA: TGTGCCAGCAGCCGCGGGACAGGCGAGCCACATGGCTACACCTTC
clone size: NA; D gene: TRBD2; J gene: TRBJ2-3; V gene: TRBV29-1; CDR3 protein: CSVEAGGLDTQYF; CDR3 DNA: TGCAGCGTAGAAGCGGGGGGGCTGGATACGCAGTATTTT
clone size: NA; D gene: NA; J gene: TRBJ1-6; V gene: TRBV3-1/TRBV3-2; CDR3 protein: CASSQAGPNSPLHF; CDR3 DNA: TGTGCCAGCAGCCAAGCAGGGCCAAATTCACCCCTCCACTTT
clone size: NA; D gene: TRBD1; J gene: TRBJ1-2; V gene: TRBV11-3; CDR3 protein: CASSLDRQGRNGYTF; CDR3 DNA: TGTGCCAGCAGCTTAGATCGACAGGGAAGGAATGGCTACACCTTC
clone size: NA; D gene: NA; J gene: TRBJ2-1; V gene: TRBV28; CDR3 protein: CALGGPYNEQFF; CDR3 DNA: TGTGCCCTAGGGGGTCCGTACAATGAGCAGTTCTTC
clone size: NA; D gene: NA; J gene: TRBJ2-2; V gene: TRBV11-2; CDR3 protein: CASSPWATGELFF; CDR3 DNA: TGTGCCAGCAGCCCGTGGGCCACCGGGGAGCTGTTTTTT
clone size: NA; D gene: NA; J gene: TRBJ1-4; V gene: TRBV30; CDR3 protein: CAWSVRGRDTSTNEKLFF; CDR3 DNA: TGTGCCTGGAGTGTACGTGGCCGAGACACGTCAACTAATGAAAAACTGTTTTTT
clone size: NA; D gene: TRBD2; J gene: TRBJ2-5; V gene: TRBV27; CDR3 protein: CASSLLGGQETQYF; CDR3 DNA: TGTGCCAGCAGTTTATTGGGGGGGCAAGAGACCCAGTACTTC
clone size: NA; D gene: NA; J gene: TRBJ1-2; V gene: TRBV4-2; CDR3 protein: CASSQESRVVIDTF; CDR3 DNA: TGTGCCAGCAGCCAAGAATCCAGGGTGGTGATTGACACCTTC
clone size: NA; D gene: NA; J gene: TRBJ2-7; V gene: TRBV6-5; CDR3 protein: CASSYLGGPSYEQYF; CDR3 DNA: TGTGCCAGCAGTTACCTCGGGGGGCCCTCCTACGAGCAGTACTTC